The 23 T cell receptor beta chains in this list originate from one sample, sequenced in a study of blood T cells in healthy people across ages. Primed by a sample-barcoded 5' primer and a J-beta primer mix, a second PCR proceeded for 7 to 11 cycles. Each CDR3 protein gets one entry after TCRdb re-called the 5' RACE reads with MiXCR. The sample yields hundreds of thousands of distinct CDR3 sequences, less than 60% seen once. The sequenced material came from blood. The receptors derive from an elderly man in good health.

The chain recombines TRBV29-1 with TRBJ1-2; no definite D call. Trimming shortened V by 3 bases and J by 3 bases, and 5 bases separated the two germline ends. CDR3 size: 11 residues. CDR1 and CDR2 from the germline V gene are SQVTM and ANQGSEA. CDR3 region: CSVEFDYGYTF. The CDR3 region has the DNA TGCAGCGTTGAGTTCGACTATGGCTACACCTTC.

This clonotype came up a few times. The rearrangement links TRBV7-2 to TRBJ1-6; tentative D call: TRBD1 (6 bases). The ends were cut back, 4 bases at V and 5 bases at J, with 15 bases in the middle. Looked up from germline, CDR1 is SGHTA and CDR2 is FQGNSA. The CDR3 is 16 residues long. The CDR3 here is CASSSQGSLNNSPLHF. For the CDR3, the DNA is TGTGCCAGCAGCTCCCAGGGGAGTTTAAATAATTCACCCCTCCACTTT. Filled out from reference TRBV7-2 and TRBJ1-6, the complete variable domain reads GAGVSQSPSNKVTEKGKDVELRCDPISGHTALYWYRQSLGQGLEFLIYFQGNSAPDKSGLPSDRFSAERTGGSVSTLTIQRTQQEDSAVYLCASSSQGSLNNSPLHFGNGTRLTVT.

V usage is TRBV20-1 and J usage is TRBJ2-1; D perhaps matches TRBD2 (6 bases). V lost 4 bases and J 7 bases, leaving 11 bases between the germline ends. This CDR3 is 12 amino acids long. Germline V lookup: CDR1 DFQATT, CDR2 SNEGSKA (reference sequence). The CDR3 spells CSANRDLNEQFF. The CDR3 DNA reads TGCAGTGCTAACCGGGACTTGAATGAGCAGTTCTTC.

The chain recombines TRBV5-1 with TRBJ2-6; TRBD1 agrees at 7 bases. The CDR3 contains 17 residues. V dropped 4 bases and J dropped 0; count of bases not matched to a gene: 7. CDR1 is SGHRS and CDR2 is YFSETQ in the germline V gene. The CDR3 nucleotides read TGCGCCAGCAGCGGGGACAGAGGAGTCTCTGGGGCCAACGTCCTGACTTTC. Protein sequence: CASSGDRGVSGANVLTF.

This chain joins TRBV28 and TRBJ2-2; D gene ambiguous. CDR1 MDHEN and CDR2 SYDVKM come from the germline V gene. V gave up 9 bases and J gave up 7 bases, with 15 bases separating them. This CDR3 region has 13 residues. The DNA of the CDR3 is TGTGCCAGTCCGGACCGGGCAAGCGGGGAGCTGTTTTTT. Protein sequence: CASPDRASGELFF.

This clonotype was seen repeatedly, ten times or more. The rearrangement joins TRBV29-1 to TRBJ2-7, with D hard to call. V was trimmed by 3 bases and J by 4 bases, leaving 7 bases between them. This CDR3 contains 11 residues. CDR1 is SQVTM and CDR2 is ANQGSEA in the germline V gene. The CDR3: CSVDTGYEQYF. The CDR3 nucleotides read TGCAGCGTTGATACCGGGTACGAGCAGTACTTC.

The rearrangement links TRBV6-5 to TRBJ1-4, with a weak D call TRBD1 (5 bases). CDR1 MNHEY and CDR2 SVGAGI come from the germline V gene. V shed 4 bases and J shed 13 bases, with 16 bases lying between them. This CDR3 spans 13 amino acids. The CDR3, as DNA: TGTGCCAGCAGTTCGACCCGCCGGGACGGACTGTTTTTT. Amino acids: CASSSTRRDGLFF.

The rearrangement uses TRBV29-1 and TRBJ2-3; D gene unclear. The germline V and J ends were trimmed by 7 bases and 0 bases, with 11 bases remaining between them. CDR1 SQVTM and CDR2 ANQGSEA come from the germline V gene. The CDR3 runs 13 residues. The CDR3 coding sequence is TGCAGCGCTCTTAGCTCTAGCACAGATACGCAGTATTTT. It yields the protein CSALSSSTDTQYF.

The chain combines TRBV29-1 with TRBJ2-4, with D possibly matching TRBD1 (6 bases). The closer fit of TRBJ2-7 to the DNA end suggests the J call may be wrong. The CDR3 is 14 amino acids. Germline values: CDR1 SQVTM, CDR2 ANQGSEA. CDR3 DNA: TGCTGCATAGACCGGGACACGGACTCCTACGAGCAGTACTTC. Protein product: CCIDRDTDSYEQYF.

This clonotype has a handful of counts. The rearrangement joins TRBV9 to TRBJ2-3; possible D gene TRBD1, 5 bases. The CDR3 sequence is 15 residues long. Germline CDR1 and CDR2: SGDLS and YYNGEE. V dropped 0 bases and J dropped 7 bases, with 15 bases sitting between them. The CDR3 DNA follows: TGTGCCAGCAGCGTAGCTCAGGGCCCTCAATATACGCAGTATTTT. Translating gives CASSVAQGPQYTQYF.

As DNA, the CDR3 is TGCAGTACAGGGGAGTGGACTGAAGCTTTCTTT. It specifies CSTGEWTEAFF. V is TRBV20-1 and J is TRBJ1-1; 7 bases agree with TRBD1. V shed 8 bases and J 5 bases; nucleotides not matched to a gene: 5. CDR1 DFQATT and CDR2 SNEGSKA come from the germline V gene (reference sequence). This CDR3 is built from 11 residues.

This clonotype was seen only a few times. The chain carries TRBV15 and TRBJ2-2; TRBD2 is a possible D gene (6 bases). The V end was cut by 2 bases, the J end by 7 bases, with 14 bases between. Germline CDR1 LNHNV, CDR2 YYDKDF (reference sequence). The CDR3 is 15 residues long. The chain's CDR3 is CATSRTADGGGELFF. CDR3 DNA sequence: TGTGCCACCAGCAGAACCGCGGACGGGGGCGGGGAGCTGTTTTTT.

The chain combines TRBV11-1 with TRBJ1-1; TRBD1 is a possible D gene (6 bases). Per the germline V gene, CDR1 is SGHAT and CDR2 is FQDESV (reference sequence). The V end was cut by 3 bases, the J end by 3 bases, with 14 bases between. The CDR3 runs 15 residues. This chain's CDR3 is CASSFSGAADTEAFF. The CDR3 nucleotides are TGTGCCAGCAGCTTCTCAGGGGCCGCGGACACTGAAGCTTTCTTT.

The chain recombines TRBV30 with TRBJ2-7, with 7 bases that match TRBD1. From germline, CDR1 is GTSNPN and CDR2 SVGIG (reference sequence). This CDR3 contains 14 residues. Germline trimming cut 0 bases from V and 0 bases from J; bases unmatched to any gene: 2. The CDR3 here is CAWSVTGVSYEQYF. Here the CDR3 DNA reads TGTGCCTGGAGTGTTACAGGGGTCTCCTACGAGCAGTACTTC.

Comments on this clonotype: A read error may produce the germline difference seen at one junction end. The rearrangement links TRBV7-9 to TRBJ2-4, with TRBD2 matching over 8 bases. Germline CDR1 reads SEHNR; CDR2 reads FQNEAQ (reference sequence). The CDR3 has 13 amino acids. The CDR3 reads CASRPTSASIRYF. The CDR3 DNA is TGTGCCAGCAGACCGACTAGCGCTAGCATTCGGTACTTC.

In its sample, this clonotype was seen a few times. The J gene is TRBJ2-6, the V gene TRBV25-1, with D hard to call. Trimming took 0 bases from V and 0 from J, leaving 12 bases between them. Germline values: CDR1 MGHDK, CDR2 SYGVNS. The CDR3 covers 18 residues. The CDR3: CASSEYTVDASGANVLTF. For the CDR3, the DNA is TGTGCCAGCAGTGAATATACAGTGGATGCCTCTGGGGCCAACGTCCTGACTTTC.

The V gene is TRBV20-1, the J gene TRBJ2-3; no reliable D call. The CDR3 is made up of 16 amino acids. CDR1 and CDR2 from the germline V gene are DFQATT and SNEGSKA (reference sequence). Trimming took 0 bases from V and 3 from J, leaving 16 bases between them. CDR3 protein: CSARDPTDPRTDTQYF. The CDR3 DNA reads TGCAGTGCTAGAGATCCAACGGATCCACGTACAGATACGCAGTATTTT.

This clonotype has a handful of counts. The chain carries TRBV5-1 and TRBJ2-1; D call uncertain. The germline V and J ends were trimmed by 1 base and 6 bases, with 5 bases remaining between them. CDR1 is SGHRS, CDR2 YFSETQ, per germline. The CDR3 sequence is 12 residues long. Here the CDR3 reads CASSLSFNEQFF. In nucleotides, the CDR3 is TGCGCCAGCAGCTTGAGTTTCAATGAGCAGTTCTTC.

This clonotype appeared many times. The V and J genes are TRBV6-2 or TRBV6-3 and TRBJ2-1; the match to TRBD2 covers 8 bases. V lost 8 bases to trimming and J lost 6 bases; unmatched junction nucleotides: 9. The length of the CDR3 is 14 residues. CDR1 is MNHEY and CDR2 is SVGEGT in the germline V gene. As DNA, the CDR3 is TGTGCCAGCCGACCTTCCAGCGGGAGCAATGAGCAGTTCTTC. Translating it yields CASRPSSGSNEQFF.

This clonotype appeared many times. The chain couples TRBV6-1 to TRBJ2-5; 8 bases match TRBD2. The trim removed 4 bases at V and 4 bases at J, leaving 8 bases unmatched. Germline loops: CDR1 MNHNS, CDR2 SASEGT. This CDR3 contains 15 residues. Here the CDR3 DNA reads TGTGCCAGCAGTGGATCGGGACTAGTAGGAGAGACCCAGTACTTC. It encodes CASSGSGLVGETQYF.

J is TRBJ1-4 and V is TRBV30, with D possibly TRBD1 on 6 matching bases. The CDR3 extends over 13 amino acids. The V gene's germline CDR1 is GTSNPN and CDR2 SVGIG (reference sequence). V shed 4 bases and J shed 8 bases, with 14 bases lying between them. In DNA form, the CDR3 reads TGTGCCTGGATGGCGGACAGCTACGAAAAACTGTTTTTT. It encodes CAWMADSYEKLFF. The full variable domain, completed using reference TRBV30 and TRBJ1-4, is SQTIHQWPATLVQPVGSPLSLECTVEGTSNPNLYWYRQAAGRGLQLLFYSVGIGQISSEVPQNLSASRPQDRQFILSSKKLLLSDSGFYLCAWMADSYEKLFFGSGTQLSVL.

The V call is TRBV12-3 or TRBV12-4, the J call TRBJ1-1; a weak D match, TRBD1 (6 bases). The CDR3 spans 16 residues. Trimming removed 1 base at V and 4 bases at J, with 16 bases between. Here the CDR3 DNA reads TGTGCCAGCAGTTTAGATTGGTCGGGGGCGCGCACTGAAGCTTTCTTT. This codes for CASSLDWSGARTEAFF.

The chain links TRBV12-3 or TRBV12-4 to TRBJ2-1; D is unresolved. Trimming cost V 6 bases and J 2 bases, with 23 bases left between them. The CDR3 is 18 amino acids. CDR3: CASSLLRYSPRTYNEQFF. In DNA, the CDR3 is TGTGCCAGCAGCCTTCTTCGCTACAGTCCGAGGACCTACAATGAGCAGTTCTTC.